This is a list of T cell receptor beta chains from one sample in a study of type 1 regulatory T cells. The antigens these receptors bind are not known. Via MiXCR, TCRdb re-called the reads, giving one row per CDR3 protein. This table has approximately 14,000 distinct CDR3 sequences, roughly 13% appearing once. Material: cultured T cells, either the whole culture or a sorted T cell fraction (not recorded which). The receptor source for this set is a human donor in good health. Each CDR3 is given with its conserved first and last residue. D genes are given only for firm matches. Size values are once, few and many counts, or a class for expanded clones, and some rows have none.

J: TRBJ2-5
size: .
V: TRBV29-1
length: 15
D: .
CDR3: CSVTVGGGRQETQYF
DNA: TGCAGCGTTACGGTGGGAGGGGGCCGACAAGAGACCCAGTACTTC

J: TRBJ2-5
size: many
V: TRBV3-1
length: 16
D: .
CDR3: CASSQGAQGRQETQYF
DNA: TGTGCCAGCAGCCAAGGAGCGCAGGGTCGGCAAGAGACCCAGTACTTC

J: TRBJ2-5
size: many
V: TRBV6-5
length: 13
D: .
CDR3: CASSYGLQETQYF
DNA: TGTGCCAGCAGTTACGGGCTCCAAGAGACCCAGTACTTC

J: TRBJ1-6
size: medium-sized
V: TRBV20-1
length: 15
D: TRBD1
CDR3: CSAREGGTYNSPLHF
DNA: TGCAGTGCTAGAGAAGGGGGCACCTATAATTCACCCCTCCACTTT

J: TRBJ2-5
size: medium-sized
V: TRBV7-2
length: 15
D: .
CDR3: CASSFQASGQETQYF
DNA: TGTGCCAGCAGCTTTCAGGCCAGCGGCCAAGAGACCCAGTACTTC

J: TRBJ2-5
size: few
V: TRBV7-2
length: 14
D: .
CDR3: CASRQAGSQETQYF
DNA: TGTGCCAGCAGACAAGCAGGGTCCCAAGAGACCCAGTACTTC

J: TRBJ1-1
size: .
V: TRBV30
length: 15
D: .
CDR3: CAWRSMSAGNTEAFF
DNA: TGTGCCTGGAGGTCTATGTCTGCAGGGAACACTGAAGCTTTCTTT

J: TRBJ1-3
size: many
V: TRBV11-2
length: 12
D: .
CDR3: CASSPSGNTIYF
DNA: TGTGCCAGCAGCCCATCTGGAAACACCATATATTTT

J: TRBJ2-1
size: few
V: TRBV9
length: 14
D: TRBD1
CDR3: CASSVETGKGEQFF
DNA: TGTGCCAGCAGCGTAGAGACAGGGAAAGGTGAGCAGTTCTTC

J: TRBJ1-5
size: many
V: TRBV6-1
length: 12
D: .
CDR3: CASQGSNQPQHF
DNA: TGTGCCAGCCAGGGCAGCAATCAGCCCCAGCATTTT

J: TRBJ2-5
size: few
V: TRBV3-1
length: 12
D: .
CDR3: CASSLAWETQYF
DNA: TGTGCCAGCAGCCTTGCGTGGGAGACCCAGTACTTC

J: TRBJ2-3
size: many
V: TRBV20-1
length: 14
D: TRBD1
CDR3: CSAGDRRSTDTQYF
DNA: TGCAGTGCCGGGGACAGACGGTCCACAGATACGCAGTATTTT

J: TRBJ2-1
size: once
V: TRBV20-1
length: 12
D: TRBD1
CDR3: CSAPPTGNEQFF
DNA: TGCAGTGCTCCGCCGACAGGGAATGAGCAGTTCTTC

J: TRBJ2-7
size: .
V: TRBV15
length: 14
D: .
CDR3: CATSMGGVSYEQYF
DNA: TGTGCCACCAGCATGGGGGGAGTAAGCTACGAGCAGTACTTC

J: TRBJ2-1
size: .
V: TRBV7-2
length: 13
D: TRBD2
CDR3: CAIAGGSYNEQFF
DNA: TGTGCCATAGCGGGAGGCTCCTACAATGAGCAGTTCTTC

J: TRBJ1-6
size: few
V: TRBV30
length: 14
D: .
CDR3: CAWSAGDLDSPLHF
DNA: TGTGCCTGGAGTGCCGGGGACCTAGATTCACCCCTCCACTTT

J: TRBJ2-7
size: many
V: TRBV20-1
length: 15
D: .
CDR3: CSAGDFQRSSYEQYF
DNA: TGCAGTGCTGGGGACTTCCAGAGGAGCTCCTACGAGCAGTACTTC

J: TRBJ2-1
size: medium-sized
V: TRBV5-1
length: 15
D: .
CDR3: CASSLGAGEGDEQFF
DNA: TGCGCCAGCAGCTTGGGGGCAGGGGAAGGGGATGAGCAGTTCTTC

J: TRBJ1-2
size: many
V: TRBV5-1
length: 13
D: .
CDR3: CASSPAAVQGYTF
DNA: TGCGCCAGCAGCCCCGCGGCCGTGCAGGGCTACACCTTC

J: TRBJ1-1
size: many
V: TRBV29-1
length: 11
D: .
CDR3: CSVAIFTEAFF
DNA: TGCAGCGTCGCCATATTCACTGAAGCTTTCTTT

J: TRBJ1-6
size: medium-sized
V: TRBV7-3
length: 14
D: .
CDR3: CASSLLGLNSPLHF
DNA: TGTGCCAGCAGCTTATTAGGGTTGAATTCACCCCTCCACTTT

J: TRBJ2-5
size: medium-sized
V: TRBV6-5
length: 11
D: .
CDR3: CASRGLETQYF
DNA: TGTGCCAGCCGGGGTTTGGAGACCCAGTACTTC

J: TRBJ1-2
size: .
V: TRBV28
length: 12
D: TRBD1
CDR3: CAGEDRTRGYTF
DNA: TGTGCCGGGGAGGACAGGACCAGGGGGTACACCTTC

J: TRBJ2-7
size: .
V: TRBV6-5
length: 13
D: .
CDR3: CASRETATYEQYF
DNA: TGTGCCAGCAGGGAGACGGCCACCTACGAGCAGTACTTC